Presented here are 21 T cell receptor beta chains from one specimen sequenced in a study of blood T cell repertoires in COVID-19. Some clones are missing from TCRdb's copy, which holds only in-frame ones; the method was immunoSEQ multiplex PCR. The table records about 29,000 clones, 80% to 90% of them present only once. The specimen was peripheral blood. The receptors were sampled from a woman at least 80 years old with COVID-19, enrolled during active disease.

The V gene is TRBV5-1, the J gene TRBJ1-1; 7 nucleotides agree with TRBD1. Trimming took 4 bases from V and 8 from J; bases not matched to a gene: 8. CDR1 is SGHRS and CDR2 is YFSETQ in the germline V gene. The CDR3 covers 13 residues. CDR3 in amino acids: CASSMGVRGEAFF. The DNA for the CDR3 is TGCGCCAGCAGCATGGGGGTCAGGGGGGAAGCTTTCTTT.

The DNA for the CDR3 is TGTGCCAGCAACCGACAGGGGTTGAACACTGAAGCTTTCTTT. Amino acid sequence: CASNRQGLNTEAFF. The chain joins TRBV27 to TRBJ1-1, with TRBD1 matching 8 bases. V lost 7 bases, J lost 0 bases, and 4 bases stayed unmatched. The germline gives CDR1 MNHEY, CDR2 SMNVEV (reference sequence). This CDR3 has 14 amino acids.

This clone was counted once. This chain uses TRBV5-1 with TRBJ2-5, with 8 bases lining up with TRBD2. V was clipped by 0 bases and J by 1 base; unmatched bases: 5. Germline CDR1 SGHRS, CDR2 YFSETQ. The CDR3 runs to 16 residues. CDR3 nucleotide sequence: TGCGCCAGCAGCTTGGTTGGCGGGGGGAGCCAAGAGACCCAGTACTTC. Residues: CASSLVGGGSQETQYF.

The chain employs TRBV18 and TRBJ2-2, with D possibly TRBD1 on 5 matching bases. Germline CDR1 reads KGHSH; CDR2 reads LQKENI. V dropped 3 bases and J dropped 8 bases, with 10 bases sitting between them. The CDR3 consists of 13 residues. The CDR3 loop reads CASSPVYRGELFF. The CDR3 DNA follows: TGTGCCAGCTCACCTGTTTACAGGGGGGAGCTGTTTTTT.

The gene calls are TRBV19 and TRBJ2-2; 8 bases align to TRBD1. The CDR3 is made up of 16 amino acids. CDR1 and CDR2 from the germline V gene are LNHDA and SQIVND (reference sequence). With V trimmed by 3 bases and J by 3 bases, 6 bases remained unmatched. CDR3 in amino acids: CASSIGQGAYTGELFF. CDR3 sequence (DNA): TGTGCCAGTAGTATCGGGCAGGGGGCTTACACCGGGGAGCTGTTTTTT. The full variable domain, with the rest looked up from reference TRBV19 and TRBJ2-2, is DGGITQSPKYLFRKEGQNVTLSCEQNLNHDAMYWYRQDPGQGLRLIYYSQIVNDFQKGDIAEGYSVSREKKESFPLTVTSAQKNPTAFYLCASSIGQGAYTGELFFGEGSRLTVL.

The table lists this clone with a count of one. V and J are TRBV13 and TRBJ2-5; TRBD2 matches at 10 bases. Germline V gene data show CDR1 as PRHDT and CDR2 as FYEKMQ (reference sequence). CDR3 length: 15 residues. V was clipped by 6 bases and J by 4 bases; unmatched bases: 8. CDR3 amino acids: CASSGSSGGAETQYF. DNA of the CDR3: TGTGCCAGCAGTGGGTCTAGCGGGGGCGCAGAGACCCAGTACTTC.

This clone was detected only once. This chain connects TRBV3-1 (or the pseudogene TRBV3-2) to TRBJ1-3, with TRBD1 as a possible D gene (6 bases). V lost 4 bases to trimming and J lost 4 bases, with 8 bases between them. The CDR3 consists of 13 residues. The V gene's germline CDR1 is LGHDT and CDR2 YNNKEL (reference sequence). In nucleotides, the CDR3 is TGTGCCAGCAGCCGGACAGAAGGAAACACCATATATTTT. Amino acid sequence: CASSRTEGNTIYF.

The CDR3 spells CASRNQLLGGGLGGYTF. CDR3 in DNA: TGTGCCAGCAGGAACCAATTATTGGGCGGGGGACTCGGTGGCTACACCTTC. The gene calls are TRBV3-1 (or the pseudogene TRBV3-2) and TRBJ1-2; a possible D gene is TRBD1 (5 bases). The CDR3 extends over 17 amino acids. Per germline, CDR1 LGHDT and CDR2 YNNKEL (reference sequence). V was cut by 6 bases and J by 7 bases, with 27 bases left in between.

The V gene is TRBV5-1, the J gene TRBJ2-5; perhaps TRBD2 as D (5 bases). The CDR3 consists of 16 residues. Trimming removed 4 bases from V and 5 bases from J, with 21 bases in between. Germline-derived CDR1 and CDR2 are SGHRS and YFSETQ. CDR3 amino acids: CASSLPSGVDGETQYF. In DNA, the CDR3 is TGCGCCAGCAGCCTCCCAAGCGGAGTAGATGGTGAGACCCAGTACTTC.

In DNA, the CDR3 is TGTGCCAGTATGGTCGGGGTAGGGCCGGGCACAGATACGCAGTATTTT. Translated: CASMVGVGPGTDTQYF. The chain joins TRBV19 to TRBJ2-3; tentatively, D is TRBD2 (5 bases). Germline CDR1 LNHDA, CDR2 SQIVND (reference sequence). Trimming stripped 7 bases from V and 1 base from J, with 18 bases between. This CDR3 spans 16 amino acids.

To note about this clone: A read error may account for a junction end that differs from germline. Here the CDR3 DNA reads TGCAGCGTTGAAGATGGAGGACAGCTCTTT. Encoded protein: CSVEDGGQLF. The chain has TRBV29-1 and TRBJ1-6, with D possibly being TRBD1 (6 bases). Looked up from germline, CDR1 is SQVTM and CDR2 is ANQGSEA. The CDR3 runs 10 residues.

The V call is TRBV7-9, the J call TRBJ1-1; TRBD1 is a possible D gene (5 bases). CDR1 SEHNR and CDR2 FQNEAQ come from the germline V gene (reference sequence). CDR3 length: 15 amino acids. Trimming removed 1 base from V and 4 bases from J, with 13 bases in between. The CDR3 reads CASSLGRGVTTEAFF. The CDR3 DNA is TGTGCCAGCAGCTTAGGGAGGGGAGTTACCACTGAAGCTTTCTTT.

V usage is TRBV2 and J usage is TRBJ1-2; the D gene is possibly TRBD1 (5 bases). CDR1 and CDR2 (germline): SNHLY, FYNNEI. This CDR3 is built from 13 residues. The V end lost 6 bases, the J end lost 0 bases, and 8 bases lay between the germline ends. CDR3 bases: TGTGCCAGCAGGGGGCAGTCTAACTATGGCTACACCTTC. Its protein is CASRGQSNYGYTF.

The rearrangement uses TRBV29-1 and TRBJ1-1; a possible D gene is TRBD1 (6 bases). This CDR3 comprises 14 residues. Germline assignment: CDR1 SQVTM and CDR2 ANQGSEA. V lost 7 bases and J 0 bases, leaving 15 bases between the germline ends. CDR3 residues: CSANSRGLNTEAFF. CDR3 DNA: TGCAGCGCTAATAGCAGGGGCTTGAACACTGAAGCTTTCTTT. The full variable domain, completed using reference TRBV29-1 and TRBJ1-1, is SAVISQKPSRDICQRGTSLTIQCQVDSQVTMMFWYRQQPGQSLTLIATANQGSEATYESGFVIDKFPISRPNLTFSTLTVSNMSPEDSSIYLCSANSRGLNTEAFFGQGTRLTVV.

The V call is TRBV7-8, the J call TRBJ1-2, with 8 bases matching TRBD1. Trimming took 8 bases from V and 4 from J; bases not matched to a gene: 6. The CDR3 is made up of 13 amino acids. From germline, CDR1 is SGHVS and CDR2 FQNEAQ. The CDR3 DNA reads TGTGCCAGCGCCGGGACAGGAGTCTATGGCTACACCTTC. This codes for CASAGTGVYGYTF. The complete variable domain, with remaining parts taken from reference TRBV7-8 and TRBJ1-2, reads GAGVSQSPRYKVAKRGQDVALRCDPISGHVSLFWYQQALGQGPEFLTYFQNEAQLDKSGLPSDRFFAERPEGSVSTLKIQRTQQEDSAVYLCASAGTGVYGYTFGSGTRLTVV.

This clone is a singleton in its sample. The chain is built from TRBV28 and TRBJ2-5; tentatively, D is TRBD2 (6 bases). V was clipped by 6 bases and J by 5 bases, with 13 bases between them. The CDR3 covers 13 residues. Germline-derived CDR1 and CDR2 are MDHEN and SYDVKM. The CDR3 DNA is TGTGCCAGCAGCGACTATGGGGGGGAGACCCAGTACTTC. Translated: CASSDYGGETQYF.

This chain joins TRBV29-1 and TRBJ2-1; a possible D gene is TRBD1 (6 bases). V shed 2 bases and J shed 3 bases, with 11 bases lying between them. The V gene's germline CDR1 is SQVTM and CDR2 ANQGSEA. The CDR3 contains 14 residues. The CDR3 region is CSVESGVGYNEQFF. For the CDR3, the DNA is TGCAGCGTTGAATCAGGGGTAGGCTACAATGAGCAGTTCTTC.

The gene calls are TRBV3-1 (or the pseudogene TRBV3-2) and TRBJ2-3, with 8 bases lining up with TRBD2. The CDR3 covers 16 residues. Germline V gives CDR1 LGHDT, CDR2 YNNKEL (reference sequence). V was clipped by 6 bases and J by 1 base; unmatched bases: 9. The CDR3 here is CASSVSGGERTDTQYF. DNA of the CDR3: TGTGCCAGCAGTGTGAGCGGGGGAGAACGCACAGATACGCAGTATTTT.

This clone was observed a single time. The DNA of the CDR3 is TGTGCCAGCAGTTACTCCCCTCGACAGGGTCAAAAACTGTTTTTT. This codes for CASSYSPRQGQKLFF. The J gene is TRBJ1-4, the V gene TRBV6-5, with 7 bases fitting TRBD1. The V segment lost 0 bases and the J segment 9 bases; nucleotides outside the gene matches: 7. CDR3 size: 15 residues. The V gene's germline CDR1 is MNHEY and CDR2 SVGAGI.

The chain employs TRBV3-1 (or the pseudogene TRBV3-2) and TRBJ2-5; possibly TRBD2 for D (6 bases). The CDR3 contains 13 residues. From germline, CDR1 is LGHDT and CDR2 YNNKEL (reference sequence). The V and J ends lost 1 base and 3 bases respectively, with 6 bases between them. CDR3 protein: CASSQAGEETQYF. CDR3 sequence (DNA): TGTGCCAGCAGCCAAGCGGGGGAAGAGACCCAGTACTTC.

CDR3 residues: CAGTGGANYGYTF. DNA for the CDR3: TGTGCCGGGACAGGGGGCGCGAACTATGGCTACACCTTC. The chain couples TRBV6-5 to TRBJ1-2; 12 bases align to TRBD1. The CDR3 contains 13 residues. The V segment lost 11 bases and the J segment 2 bases; nucleotides outside the gene matches: 3. Germline loops: CDR1 MNHEY, CDR2 SVGAGI.